The T cell receptor beta chain described here comes from a study of STAT5B mutations in CD4+ large granular lymphocyte leukemia. Study-level findings and limits: Compared with healthy controls (2/35), patient top clones favored TRBV06 (8/27). Patient CD4-sorted repertoires stayed more clonal than healthy ones after leukemic-clone removal.

As to this clone: Its antigen is still unknown.

The survey-level immunoSEQ assay was used. Some clones are missing from TCRdb's copy, which holds only in-frame ones; the method was immunoSEQ multiplex PCR. The data hold 30,000 to 40,000 clones, with roughly 65% observed a single time. CDR3 length: 17 amino acids. The V and J ends lost 4 bases and 4 bases, in that order; junction bases with no gene match: 9. CDR1 and CDR2 (germline): SGHRS, YFSETQ. The TCR sequence derives from a human donor in good health. The chain links TRBV5-1 to TRBJ2-5, with TRBD2 matching over 14 bases. The specimen was CD4+ T cells from blood buffy coats. The CDR3 sequence: CASSGGLAGGRGETQYF. The CDR3 DNA follows: TGCGCCAGCAGCGGCGGACTAGCGGGGGGCAGGGGAGAGACCCAGTACTTC.